In its sample, the clone carrying this T cell receptor (beta chain) was seen once. What it binds is not known. This entry belongs to a study of regulatory T cells in long-lasting Graves disease. At the level of the study: Duration of antithyroid drug therapy among newly diagnosed Graves' patients was under 3 months.

Time point given: newly diagnosed GD, antithyroid drugs for less than 3 months. PBMC RNA served as the TCR library source. According to the study, TCR beta libraries were built with iRepertoire HTBI primers and CDR3-region Arm-PCR. TCRdb re-derived calls from the multiplex PCR reads in MiXCR, one entry per CDR3 protein. This sample has some 500,000 distinct CDR3 sequences, with roughly 13% found just once. Study-level results: Thyroid tissue was not sampled; only peripheral blood was.

The V segment lost 6 bases and the J segment 7 bases; nucleotides outside the gene matches: 9. CDR3 length: 15 residues. Germline assignment: CDR1 MNHNS and CDR2 SASEGT. These data also formed part of another study, on T cells in Graves' hyperthyroidism and ophthalmopathy. That source notes: Thyroid ultrasound, orbital computed tomography, clinical symptoms, and serum thyroxine and TRAb underpinned diagnoses. Peripheral blood also featured most of the thyroid clonotypes expanded above 0.001.

The source was peripheral blood mononuclear cells (PBMCs), collected at new diagnosis, from a patient treated with antithyroid drugs. This TCR derives from a man aged 25 to 45 with Graves disease. V gene TRBV6-1 combines with J gene TRBJ1-6, with TRBD1 identical over 7 bases. CDR3 in DNA: TGTGCCAGCAGACCGGACGAGGGGGCGAATTCACCCCTCCACTTT. Translating gives CASRPDEGANSPLHF.